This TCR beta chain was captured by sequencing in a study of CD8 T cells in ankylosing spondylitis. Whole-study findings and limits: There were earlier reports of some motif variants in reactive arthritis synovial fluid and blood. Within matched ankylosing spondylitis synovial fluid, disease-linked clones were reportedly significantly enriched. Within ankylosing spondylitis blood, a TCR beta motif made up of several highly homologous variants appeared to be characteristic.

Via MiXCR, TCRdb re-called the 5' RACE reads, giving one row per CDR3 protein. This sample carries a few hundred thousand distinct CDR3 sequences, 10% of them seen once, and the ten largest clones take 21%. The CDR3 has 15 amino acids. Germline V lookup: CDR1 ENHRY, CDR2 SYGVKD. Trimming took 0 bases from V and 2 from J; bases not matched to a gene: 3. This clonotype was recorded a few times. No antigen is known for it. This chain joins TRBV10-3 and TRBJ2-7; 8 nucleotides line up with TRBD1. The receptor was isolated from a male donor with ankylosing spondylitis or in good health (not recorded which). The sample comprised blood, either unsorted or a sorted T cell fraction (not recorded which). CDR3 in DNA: TGTGCCATCAGTGAGTCCAAGACAGGGGCCTACGAGCAGTACTTC. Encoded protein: CAISESKTGAYEQYF.